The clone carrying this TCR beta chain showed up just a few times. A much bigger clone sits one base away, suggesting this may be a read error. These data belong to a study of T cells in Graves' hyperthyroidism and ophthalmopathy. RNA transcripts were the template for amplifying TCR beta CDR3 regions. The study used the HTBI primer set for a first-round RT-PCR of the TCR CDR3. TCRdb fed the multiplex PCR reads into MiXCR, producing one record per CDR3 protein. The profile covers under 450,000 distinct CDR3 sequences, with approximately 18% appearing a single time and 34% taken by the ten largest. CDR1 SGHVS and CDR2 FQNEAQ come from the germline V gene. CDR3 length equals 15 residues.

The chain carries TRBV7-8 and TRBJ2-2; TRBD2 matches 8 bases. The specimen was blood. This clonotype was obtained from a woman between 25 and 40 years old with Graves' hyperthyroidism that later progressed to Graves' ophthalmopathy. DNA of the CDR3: TGTGCCAGCAGCTTATTGGGCGGGAGGACCGGGAAGCTGTTTTTT. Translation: CASSLLGGRTGKLFF.